The 8 T cell receptor beta chains presented below share a single source sample, sequenced in a study of blood T cells in healthy people across ages (dated by TCRdb to 2015 to 2017). The library came from 5' RACE. The second PCR ran for roughly 7 to 12 cycles and used a J-beta primer mix along with a sample-barcoded 5' primer. The public reads were reanalyzed by TCRdb: fastp trimming at Q25, MiXCR alignment, in-frame beta chains only. Every distinct CDR3 protein forms one entry, paired with its most common genes and DNA. Within this sample are around 2 million distinct CDR3 sequences, with about two fifths of them counted one time only. 20% to 25% of the sample is held by the ten biggest clonotypes. Source material: blood. Every receptor here comes from a human donor in good health.

To note about this clonotype: The junction differs from germline at one of its ends, possibly a read error. The V call is TRBV20-1, the J call TRBJ2-1; D ambiguous. This CDR3 region has 15 residues. The germline CDR1 and CDR2 sequences are DFQATT and SNEGSKA (reference sequence). This CDR3 is CSAIGTYAAYNEQFF. In DNA form, the CDR3 reads TGCAGTGCTATCGGAACGTATGCTGCATACAACGAGCAGTTCTTC.

The chain couples TRBV4-3 to TRBJ2-2, with 13 bases that match TRBD2. CDR1 LGHNA and CDR2 YSLEER come from the germline V gene. The CDR3 has 19 amino acids. Losses at the gene ends were 1 base for V and 3 bases for J; bases not matched to a gene: 8. CDR3 bases: TGCGCCAGCAGCCAAGGGCATACTAGCGGGGGGGCGGACACCGGGGAGCTGTTTTTT. Its protein is CASSQGHTSGGADTGELFF.

For the CDR3, the DNA is TGTGCCATCAGTGAGTCGAGGGACACCCTTCAGGAGTACTTC. This codes for CAISESRDTLQEYF. The chain uses TRBV10-3 and TRBJ2-5; TRBD1 is a possible D gene (6 bases). The germline CDR1 and CDR2 sequences are ENHRY and SYGVKD. The CDR3 consists of 14 residues. The V end lost 0 bases, the J end lost 12 bases, and 17 bases lay between the germline ends.

V usage is TRBV29-1 and J usage is TRBJ1-4; the D is unclear. Germline V gene lookup returns CDR1 SQVTM and CDR2 ANQGSEA. The CDR3 runs to 14 residues. Trimming shortened V by 4 bases and J by 3 bases, and 12 bases separated the two germline ends. The CDR3 sequence is CSVAKGTANEKLFF. As DNA, the CDR3 is TGCAGCGTTGCAAAGGGCACAGCTAATGAAAAACTGTTTTTT. The full variable domain, in which reference TRBV29-1 and TRBJ1-4 provide the parts outside the CDR3, is SAVISQKPSRDICQRGTSLTIQCQVDSQVTMMFWYRQQPGQSLTLIATANQGSEATYESGFVIDKFPISRPNLTFSTLTVSNMSPEDSSIYLCSVAKGTANEKLFFGSGTQLSVL.

This clonotype was seen a few times. The CDR3 DNA reads as TGCGCCAGCAGCTTGGCGGGGGGGGAGAATCAGCCCCAGCATTTT. Its translation is CASSLAGGENQPQHF. V and J are TRBV5-1 and TRBJ1-5, with D maybe TRBD1 (5 bases). Trimming cost V 0 bases and J 4 bases, with 11 bases left between them. This CDR3 contains 15 residues. Per the germline V gene, CDR1 is SGHRS and CDR2 is YFSETQ.

This clonotype was seen just once. The rearrangement uses TRBV7-2 and TRBJ1-1; tentative D call: TRBD1 (5 bases). Germline-derived CDR1 and CDR2 are SGHTA and FQGNSA. This CDR3 comprises 14 residues. V lost 6 bases to trimming and J lost 10 bases, with 21 bases between them. CDR3 in DNA: TGTGCCAGCAGTGGGGACCCAGGGATTTCGCCAGCTTTCTTT. Encoded protein: CASSGDPGISPAFF.

This clonotype was seen more than once but under ten times. This chain joins TRBV20-1 and TRBJ2-4; TRBD2 matches at 7 bases. The J segment lost 13 bases and the V segment lost 5 bases, leaving 20 bases of the junction unmatched. The CDR3 length is 15 residues. Germline V gene data show CDR1 as DFQATT and CDR2 as SNEGSKA (reference sequence). The CDR3 reads CSASTGGWNYNEQYF. CDR3 DNA sequence: TGCAGTGCTTCTACCGGGGGGTGGAACTACAATGAGCAGTACTTC.

The table lists this clonotype with a few counts. The chain couples TRBV4-3 to TRBJ2-3, with 8 positions matching TRBD1. The CDR3 extends over 16 amino acids. Germline V gene data show CDR1 as LGHNA and CDR2 as YSLEER. Germline trimming cut 1 base from V and 4 bases from J; bases unmatched to any gene: 7. The CDR3 nucleotides read TGCGCCAGCAGCCAAGGCTCACTACAGGGGGCAGATACGCAGTATTTT. Protein product: CASSQGSLQGADTQYF.